Listed here are 22 T cell receptor beta chains from one sample, sequenced in a study of chemoradiotherapy in HPV16-positive cancers. Only in-frame clones appear in the TCRdb table, and some are missing; sequencing was by immunoSEQ multiplex PCR. The table records about 9,000 clones, about 88% of them present only once. The specimen was tumor tissue, collected from a patient who underwent chemoradiotherapy. The receptors originated from a human donor with HPV-associated anogenital cancer.

The chain is built from TRBV4-2 and TRBJ2-1, with D maybe TRBD1 (6 bases). From germline, CDR1 is LGHNA and CDR2 YNFKEQ. Trimming removed 0 bases from V and 8 bases from J, with 20 bases in between. The CDR3 extends over 17 amino acids. The CDR3 protein is CASSQDRGTFLEYEQFF. CDR3 coding DNA: TGTGCCAGCAGCCAAGATAGGGGGACCTTTCTAGAGTATGAGCAGTTCTTC.

The V and J genes are TRBV30 and TRBJ1-6; 10 nucleotides align to TRBD1. The ends lost 6 bases at V and 8 bases at J; junction bases unmatched: 4. The CDR3 has 13 amino acids. Germline V gene data show CDR1 as GTSNPN and CDR2 as SVGIG (reference sequence). The CDR3 DNA is TGTGCCTGCCGACAGGGGGCACATTCACCCCTCCACTTT. Translated: CACRQGAHSPLHF. Combining the CDR3 with reference TRBV30 and TRBJ1-6 gives the whole variable domain SQTIHQWPATLVQPVGSPLSLECTVEGTSNPNLYWYRQAAGRGLQLLFYSVGIGQISSEVPQNLSASRPQDRQFILSSKKLLLSDSGFYLCACRQGAHSPLHFGNGTRLTVT.

The rearrangement joins TRBV10-1 to TRBJ2-5, with D perhaps TRBD2 (7 bases). The V end lost 8 bases, the J end lost 2 bases, and 15 bases lay between the germline ends. The CDR3 spans 14 residues. CDR1 and CDR2 from the germline V gene are WNHNN and SYGVQD (reference sequence). CDR3: CASSPGGPQETQYF. For the CDR3, the DNA is TGCGCCAGCTCTCCGGGGGGCCCACAAGAGACCCAGTACTTC.

J is TRBJ1-1 and V is TRBV13; the D is unclear. The germline V and J ends were trimmed by 5 bases and 0 bases, with 7 bases remaining between them. Germline lookup yields CDR1 PRHDT and CDR2 FYEKMQ (reference sequence). This CDR3 has 13 amino acids. The DNA for the CDR3 is TGTGCCAGCAGCGCGAGGGTGAACACTGAAGCTTTCTTT. This gives the protein CASSARVNTEAFF.

V and J are TRBV27 and TRBJ1-1; tentatively, D is TRBD1 (6 bases). The germline V and J ends were trimmed by 6 bases and 6 bases, with 17 bases remaining between them. CDR1 and CDR2 from the germline V gene are MNHEY and SMNVEV (reference sequence). The CDR3 consists of 14 residues. The CDR3 DNA sequence: TGTGCCAGCAGCTTCCACAGGGCGTCCCCTGAAGCTTTCTTT. It is translated as CASSFHRASPEAFF.

The rearrangement joins TRBV7-9 to TRBJ2-5; no definite D call. Germline CDR1 is SEHNR and CDR2 is FQNEAQ (reference sequence). The CDR3 sequence is 15 residues long. The ends were cut back, 3 bases at V and 2 bases at J, with 13 bases in the middle. The CDR3 here is CASSFDLGPQETQYF. CDR3 bases: TGTGCCAGCAGCTTCGACTTAGGGCCTCAAGAGACCCAGTACTTC.

There are a few counts of this clone. This chain links TRBV27 with TRBJ2-7, with D possibly being TRBD1 (6 bases). Trimming left V 4 bases short and J 3 bases short, with 16 bases between. This CDR3 is built from 15 residues. Germline V gene sequence: CDR1 MNHEY, CDR2 SMNVEV (reference sequence). CDR3 nucleotides: TGTGCCAGCAGTTATAAAGGGGACACCCGCTACGAGCAGTACTTC. It specifies CASSYKGDTRYEQYF.

This rearrangement joins TRBV2 to TRBJ2-1, with 15 bases that match TRBD2. The CDR3 length is 17 residues. V lost 5 bases to trimming and J lost 8 bases; unmatched junction nucleotides: 10. CDR1 and CDR2 from the germline V gene are SNHLY and FYNNEI. The DNA of the CDR3 is TGTGCCAGCAGTTCCCGGACTAGCGGGGGGGCTGTCGATGAGCAGTTCTTC. Its translation is CASSSRTSGGAVDEQFF.

The table lists this clone with a few counts. The sample contains more than one DNA sequence encoding this CDR3. The chain recombines TRBV30 with TRBJ1-2, with D possibly TRBD1 on 5 matching bases. Germline CDR1 is GTSNPN and CDR2 is SVGIG (reference sequence). The CDR3 consists of 13 residues. V gave up 1 base and J gave up 2 bases, with 8 bases separating them. CDR3 sequence reads: CAWSEQGNYGYTF. For the CDR3, the DNA is TGTGCCTGGAGTGAGCAGGGAAACTATGGCTACACCTTC.

There are a few counts of this clone. The gene calls are TRBV30 and TRBJ2-7, with 7 positions matching TRBD1. J gave up 6 bases and V 2 bases, and 4 bases lay outside the gene matches. Germline CDR1 and CDR2: GTSNPN and SVGIG (reference sequence). CDR3 length: 12 residues. CDR3 amino acids: CAWSRDSLEQYF. The CDR3 DNA reads as TGTGCCTGGAGTCGGGACAGCCTCGAGCAGTACTTC.

CDR3 residues: CASSLGGTTQETQYF. The DNA for the CDR3 is TGTGCCAGCAGCTTAGGAGGGACAACTCAAGAGACCCAGTACTTC. This chain joins TRBV11-3 and TRBJ2-5, with D perhaps TRBD1 (6 bases). The V and J ends lost 1 base and 2 bases respectively, with 11 bases between them. This CDR3 spans 15 amino acids. The germline V gene encodes CDR1 SGHNT and CDR2 YENEEA.

Only a few counts were recorded for this clone. The rearrangement uses TRBV4-2 and TRBJ2-7, with 13 bases identical to TRBD2. The junction had 1 base not matched to a gene; V was cut back by 0 bases and J by 5 bases. This CDR3 has 15 amino acids. From germline, CDR1 is LGHNA and CDR2 YNFKEQ. CDR3 amino acids: CASSQDTSGGDEQYF. The DNA for the CDR3 is TGTGCCAGCAGCCAAGATACTAGCGGGGGGGACGAGCAGTACTTC.

The V call is TRBV5-6, the J call TRBJ2-2; D not resolved. Germline values: CDR1 SGHDT, CDR2 YYEEEE. Trimming stripped 1 base from V and 2 bases from J, with 6 bases between. The CDR3 is made up of 14 amino acids. CDR3 in amino acids: CASSLIINTGELFF. As DNA, the CDR3 is TGTGCCAGCAGCTTGATTATCAACACCGGGGAGCTGTTTTTT.

This chain uses TRBV27 with TRBJ2-1, with 14 nucleotides matching TRBD2. Germline lookup yields CDR1 MNHEY and CDR2 SMNVEV (reference sequence). V lost 5 bases to trimming and J lost 7 bases; unmatched junction nucleotides: 7. The length of the CDR3 is 16 residues. Here the CDR3 reads CASSPGLAGAHNEQFF. The CDR3 bases are TGTGCCAGCAGTCCGGGACTAGCGGGGGCACATAATGAGCAGTTCTTC.

This clone occurred once. This chain joins TRBV4-2 and TRBJ2-3; D ambiguous. Trimming removed 1 base from V and 6 bases from J, with 2 bases in between. This CDR3 has 11 amino acids. The V gene's germline CDR1 is LGHNA and CDR2 YNFKEQ. The CDR3 DNA is TGTGCCAGCAGCCAAGCGGATACGCAGTATTTT. Protein: CASSQADTQYF.

The genes are TRBV7-8 and TRBJ2-1, with D possibly TRBD2 on 5 matching bases. V was shortened by 5 bases and J by 0 bases, with 14 bases between the two germline ends. The CDR3 is 16 residues long. In germline, CDR1 is SGHVS, CDR2 FQNEAQ. CDR3 nucleotides: TGTGCCAGCAGCCTGATAGCGCTTCGCTCCTACAATGAGCAGTTCTTC. Its translation: CASSLIALRSYNEQFF.

The J gene is TRBJ1-1, the V gene TRBV13; D call uncertain. The CDR3 totals 13 residues. Germline V gene sequence: CDR1 PRHDT, CDR2 FYEKMQ (reference sequence). The V end lost 5 bases, the J end lost 0 bases, and 7 bases lay between the germline ends. The CDR3 bases are TGTGCCAGCAGCCGGAACATGAACACTGAAGCTTTCTTT. It is translated as CASSRNMNTEAFF.

V and J are TRBV9 and TRBJ1-1; a weak D match, TRBD1 (5 bases). The V and J ends lost 2 bases and 3 bases respectively, with 17 bases between them. The CDR3 sequence is 16 residues long. Germline CDR1 reads SGDLS; CDR2 reads YYNGEE. The CDR3 is CASSVLIRATDTEAFF. CDR3 DNA sequence: TGTGCCAGCAGCGTTCTTATAAGGGCGACAGACACTGAAGCTTTCTTT.

As to this clone: This sample also contains other DNA sequences that code for the same CDR3. The V gene is TRBV10-3, the J gene TRBJ2-3; D call uncertain. There are 13 residues in the CDR3. The germline CDR1 and CDR2 sequences are ENHRY and SYGVKD. V was cut by 2 bases and J by 4 bases, with 7 bases left in between. Here the CDR3 reads CAISERQSDTQYF. CDR3 bases: TGTGCCATCAGTGAGCGGCAGTCAGATACGCAGTATTTT.

J is TRBJ1-2 and V is TRBV5-1, with D perhaps TRBD1 (6 bases). Germline V CDR1 and CDR2: SGHRS, YFSETQ. The CDR3 is 14 residues long. Trimming left V 2 bases short and J 8 bases short, with 16 bases between. The CDR3 DNA is TGCGCCAGCAGCTTAGGACCAGGGGAGGACGGCTACACCTTC. Protein product: CASSLGPGEDGYTF.

The chain uses TRBV11-2 and TRBJ2-7; 9 bases are a match to TRBD2. V lost 5 bases, J lost 0 bases, and 2 bases stayed unmatched. The CDR3 spans 14 residues. Germline V gene lookup returns CDR1 SGHAT and CDR2 FQNNGV. In DNA, the CDR3 is TGTGCCAGCAGCGCTAGCGGGAACTCCTACGAGCAGTACTTC. It specifies CASSASGNSYEQYF.

The V and J genes are TRBV7-3 and TRBJ2-1; 10 positions agree with TRBD2. Germline V gene sequence: CDR1 SGHTA, CDR2 FQGTGA. This CDR3 has 15 residues. V lost 5 bases to trimming and J lost 7 bases; unmatched junction nucleotides: 8. The CDR3 nucleotides are TGTGCCAGCAGCCCTACTAGCGGGGTCAGGAATGAGCAGTTCTTC. It codes for CASSPTSGVRNEQFF.